Listed below are T cell receptor beta chains from one sample, sequenced in a study of blood T cells in healthy people across ages. MiXCR, applied by TCRdb to the 5' RACE reads, yields one record per CDR3 protein. The repertoire holds around 1.5 million distinct CDR3 sequences, with 30% to 40% as singletons. Sequencing was performed on blood. Source of these receptors: a woman aged 30 to 39 in good health. Each CDR3 is given with its conserved first and last residue. The order of the fields is CDR3 length, J gene, V gene, clone size, D gene, CDR3 protein, CDR3 DNA. The D gene is left open where the match is weak. The size of a clone is reported for some rows only, either as once, few or many, or as a class for expanded clones.

>16|TRBJ2-7|TRBV12-3/TRBV12-4|.|TRBD2
CASSLIAGLSSYEQYF
TGTGCCAGCAGTCTTATAGCGGGGCTTAGCTCCTACGAGCAGTACTTC
>14|TRBJ2-1|TRBV10-2|.|TRBD2
CASRGLAEDNEQFF
TGCGCCAGCAGGGGGCTAGCGGAAGACAATGAGCAGTTCTTC
>9|TRBJ1-2|TRBV20-1|few|.
CSASEAYTF
TGCAGTGCTTCCGAGGCGTACACCTTC
>15|TRBJ1-1|TRBV5-1|few|.
CASMDGLSENTEAFF
TGCGCCAGCATGGACGGGTTGAGCGAGAACACTGAAGCTTTCTTT
>13|TRBJ1-6|TRBV5-6|.|.
CASSPWDGPTLHF
TGTGCCAGCAGCCCCTGGGACGGGCCGACCCTCCACTTT
>16|TRBJ2-7|TRBV4-2|many|TRBD1
CASSQDLGDSSYEQYF
TGTGCCAGCAGCCAAGATTTAGGGGACAGTTCCTACGAGCAGTACTTC
>15|TRBJ1-1|TRBV21-1|.|.
CASSAQGKEDTEAFF
TGTGCCAGCAGCGCCCAGGGAAAAGAGGACACTGAAGCTTTCTTT
>16|TRBJ2-1|TRBV20-1|few|TRBD2
CSARPQTSGSYNEQFF
TGCAGTGCTAGACCCCAGACTAGCGGGTCTTACAATGAGCAGTTCTTC
>14|TRBJ2-6|TRBV29-1|many|.
CSVEDRSGANVLTF
TGCAGCGTTGAAGACAGATCTGGGGCCAACGTCCTGACTTTC
>11|TRBJ1-2|TRBV20-1|.|.
CSARAWSGYTF
TGCAGTGCTAGAGCATGGAGTGGCTACACCTTC
>15|TRBJ1-2|TRBV20-1|few|.
CSASPNPGGGYGYTF
TGCAGTGCTTCTCCCAATCCAGGCGGCGGCTATGGCTACACCTTC